These 11 T cell receptor beta chains came from one sample sequenced in a study of patients and donors after allogeneic stem cell transplantation. Via MiXCR, TCRdb re-called the RT-PCR reads, giving one row per CDR3 protein. This sample yields approximately 150,000 distinct CDR3 sequences, of which more than 20% are seen a single time; roughly 27% belongs to the top ten. What was sequenced was blood, either unsorted or a sorted T cell fraction (not recorded which). All receptors come from a human donor who was either an allogeneic HSCT recipient or a stem cell or donor lymphocyte infusion donor (not recorded which). It is not recorded whose cells these are; they may come from a transplant donor.

This clonotype has a handful of counts. This chain joins TRBV29-1 and TRBJ2-7; TRBD1 matches 7 bases. Trimming cost V 6 bases and J 1 base; bases outside gene matches: 6. Germline-derived CDR1 and CDR2 are SQVTM and ANQGSEA. The CDR3 totals 13 residues. DNA of the CDR3: TGCAGCGTGAGGGGGCAGGCATCCTACGAGCAGTACTTC. Translating gives CSVRGQASYEQYF.

This chain links TRBV7-8 with TRBJ1-3; possibly TRBD1 for D (5 bases). Germline V gives CDR1 SGHVS, CDR2 FQNEAQ. The CDR3 sequence is 16 residues long. V lost 4 bases, J lost 0 bases, and 13 bases lay in between. CDR3 coding DNA: TGTGCCAGCAGCTACGGCAGGGCTCTCTCTGGAAACACCATATATTTT. Its translation is CASSYGRALSGNTIYF.

This clonotype has ten or more counts. The V call is TRBV5-1, the J call TRBJ1-4; D may be TRBD1 (5 bases). CDR1 is SGHRS and CDR2 is YFSETQ in the germline V gene. V gave up 4 bases and J gave up 0 bases, with 10 bases separating them. This CDR3 has 15 amino acids. CDR3 coding DNA: TGCGCCAGCAGCCTGGACATCGCAACTAATGAAAAACTGTTTTTT. Residues: CASSLDIATNEKLFF.

Ten or more counts support this clonotype. The chain is built from TRBV12-3 or TRBV12-4 and TRBJ1-3; D not certain. The V gene lost 1 base and the J gene lost 0 bases, with 7 bases spanning the gap. The CDR3 has 15 amino acids. CDR3 sequence (DNA): TGTGCCAGCAGTTTAGGGGTGGTCTCTGGAAACACCATATATTTT. It specifies CASSLGVVSGNTIYF.

This clonotype was observed a handful of times. This chain uses TRBV7-9 with TRBJ2-7; TRBD2 matches 7 bases. The ends lost 4 bases at V and 2 bases at J; junction bases unmatched: 5. Germline V lookup: CDR1 SEHNR, CDR2 FQNEAQ (reference sequence). The CDR3 is made up of 14 amino acids. The CDR3 sequence: CASSSTSDTYEQYF. In DNA form, the CDR3 reads TGTGCCAGCAGCTCAACTAGCGACACCTACGAGCAGTACTTC.

The CDR3 region has the DNA TGTGCCAGCAGTTTCCCCCAGGGCGAGCAGTACTTC. Translation gives CASSFPQGEQYF. The rearrangement uses TRBV12-3 or TRBV12-4 and TRBJ2-7, with D possibly matching TRBD1 (5 bases). The CDR3 runs 12 residues. Trimming stripped 3 bases from V and 6 bases from J, with 9 bases between.

The chain joins TRBV25-1 to TRBJ1-2; 8 bases are shared with TRBD1. CDR1 and CDR2 from the germline V gene are MGHDK and SYGVNS. V lost 3 bases to trimming and J lost 6 bases; unmatched junction nucleotides: 6. This CDR3 spans 14 amino acids. The CDR3 reads CASSDLDRANGYTF. The CDR3 DNA follows: TGTGCCAGCAGTGACCTGGACAGGGCCAATGGCTACACCTTC.

This clonotype was counted many times. The V gene is TRBV3-1, the J gene TRBJ1-2, with D possibly TRBD1 on 5 matching bases. Trimming stripped 4 bases from V and 4 bases from J, with 13 bases between. Looked up from germline, CDR1 is LGHDT and CDR2 is YNNKEL (reference sequence). CDR3 size: 14 residues. The chain's CDR3 is CASSRDPGAYGYTF. The CDR3 nucleotides are TGTGCCAGCAGCCGGGACCCGGGAGCCTATGGCTACACCTTC.

The genes are TRBV4-2 and TRBJ2-7, with 12 bases aligning to TRBD2. This CDR3 has 15 amino acids. Looked up from germline, CDR1 is LGHNA and CDR2 is YNFKEQ. Trimming cost V 0 bases and J 3 bases; bases outside gene matches: 0. The CDR3 protein is CASSQELAGGYEQYF. The DNA for the CDR3 is TGTGCCAGCAGCCAAGAACTAGCGGGGGGCTACGAGCAGTACTTC.

There are a few counts of this clonotype. The V gene is TRBV12-3 or TRBV12-4, the J gene TRBJ2-1, with 7 bases lining up with TRBD2. V gave up 6 bases and J gave up 4 bases; unmatched junction bases: 9. The CDR3 covers 15 residues. The CDR3, as DNA: TGTGCCAGCAGCGGTCTAGCGGAGCAGTACAATGAGCAGTTCTTC. The encoded protein is CASSGLAEQYNEQFF.

This clonotype was picked up many times. This rearrangement joins TRBV6-6 to TRBJ1-5, with 9 nucleotides matching TRBD1. V dropped 7 bases and J dropped 2; count of bases not matched to a gene: 6. Germline V gives CDR1 MNHNY, CDR2 SVGAGI (reference sequence). The CDR3 has 15 amino acids. CDR3 DNA: TGTGCCAGCAACGTCCGGGACAGGGGCAATCAGCCCCAGCATTTT. This gives the protein CASNVRDRGNQPQHF.